These 24 T cell receptor beta chains were all obtained from the same sample, sequenced in a study of T cell changes during pregnancy in multiple sclerosis. TCRdb's table, derived via immunoSEQ multiplex PCR, lists solely in-frame clones and lacks some. The sample carries fewer than 25,000 clones, about 88% recorded once. The specimen was CD8+ T cells from peripheral blood mononuclear cells, collected in the third trimester of pregnancy. The receptors here all came from a female donor in good health, enrolled as a control in a pregnancy study.

The chain combines TRBV6-5 with TRBJ2-1, with 7 bases that match TRBD2. There are 15 residues in the CDR3. CDR1 MNHEY and CDR2 SVGAGI come from the germline V gene. The trim removed 5 bases at V and 0 bases at J, leaving 4 bases unmatched. CDR3 residues: CASSNTSASYNEQFF. DNA for the CDR3: TGTGCCAGCAGTAATACTAGCGCCTCCTACAATGAGCAGTTCTTC.

The V call is TRBV7-6, the J call TRBJ1-1; D unclear. The V and J ends lost 2 bases and 7 bases respectively, with 17 bases between them. CDR3 length: 15 amino acids. Germline-derived CDR1 and CDR2 are SGHVS and FNYEAQ. DNA for the CDR3: TGTGCCAGCAGCTTATTTGAAGGAGGCGGAGGTGAAGCTTTCTTT. The encoded protein is CASSLFEGGGGEAFF.

The chain employs TRBV27 and TRBJ2-2; D perhaps matches TRBD1 (6 bases). Deletions cut 10 bases from V and 7 bases from J, with 10 bases between. The V gene's germline CDR1 is MNHEY and CDR2 SMNVEV (reference sequence). The length of the CDR3 is 11 residues. Here the CDR3 DNA reads TGTGCCACCAGGGGAGACGGGGAGCTGTTTTTT. Amino acids: CATRGDGELFF.

The genes are TRBV10-2 and TRBJ2-7; D is ambiguous. The germline V and J ends were trimmed by 3 bases and 5 bases, with 5 bases remaining between them. This CDR3 is built from 11 residues. Per germline, CDR1 WSHSY and CDR2 SAAADI. CDR3 nucleotide sequence: TGCGCCAGCAGTGATACGGACGAGCAGTACTTC. Translating gives CASSDTDEQYF.

The chain couples TRBV9 to TRBJ2-3, with 10 bases identical to TRBD1. Germline lookup yields CDR1 SGDLS and CDR2 YYNGEE. CDR3 length equals 16 residues. V lost 4 bases and J lost 3; bases outside the gene matches: 8. CDR3 nucleotide sequence: TGTGCCAGCAGCCCACGACAGGGGGCGTCGACAGATACGCAGTATTTT. Translating gives CASSPRQGASTDTQYF.

For this clone: Within the sample, other DNA sequences also encode this same CDR3. V and J are TRBV6-6 and TRBJ1-2; possibly TRBD1 for D (5 bases). The germline V gene has CDR1 MNHNY and CDR2 SVGAGI (reference sequence). CDR3 length: 16 residues. The V end lost 3 bases, the J end lost 0 bases, and 14 bases lay between the germline ends. CDR3 in DNA: TGTGCCAGCAGTTATGCCGCCGGGGGATCTAACTATGGCTACACCTTC. The encoded protein is CASSYAAGGSNYGYTF.

The chain links TRBV5-1 to TRBJ1-5; 9 positions match TRBD1. The CDR3 is made up of 15 amino acids. After removal of 0 bases from V and 5 bases from J, the junction contained 3 bases not matched to a gene. Germline V gives CDR1 SGHRS, CDR2 YFSETQ. The CDR3 bases are TGCGCCAGCAGCTTGGCGGGACAGGGTTATCAGCCCCAGCATTTT. Its translation: CASSLAGQGYQPQHF.

The chain carries TRBV27 and TRBJ1-1, with D possibly matching TRBD1 (6 bases). The germline gives CDR1 MNHEY, CDR2 SMNVEV (reference sequence). V lost 5 bases, J lost 1 base, and 11 bases lay in between. This CDR3 comprises 14 residues. The CDR3 is CASSTGMSNTEAFF. The CDR3 region has the DNA TGTGCCAGCAGTACAGGGATGTCGAACACTGAAGCTTTCTTT.

The rearrangement links TRBV29-1 to TRBJ2-3; D not resolved. Germline V gene lookup returns CDR1 SQVTM and CDR2 ANQGSEA. Trimming shortened V by 5 bases and J by 0 bases, and 3 bases separated the two germline ends. This CDR3 region has 11 residues. The CDR3 DNA is TGCAGCGTTTCTAGCACAGATACGCAGTATTTT. This translates into CSVSSTDTQYF.

This sequence joins TRBV29-1 and TRBJ2-7, with D maybe TRBD1 (5 bases). The germline V and J ends were trimmed by 0 bases and 4 bases, with 10 bases remaining between them. The V gene's germline CDR1 is SQVTM and CDR2 ANQGSEA. CDR3 length: 13 amino acids. CDR3 nucleotide sequence: TGCAGCGTTGAAGACGGACACGAGTACGAGCAGTACTTC. Protein product: CSVEDGHEYEQYF.

The rearrangement joins TRBV10-1 to TRBJ2-2; the D is unclear. V lost 7 bases and J lost 1, with 19 bases in between. The CDR3 is 17 amino acids. Germline CDR1 is WNHNN and CDR2 is SYGVQD (reference sequence). The CDR3 DNA follows: TGCGCCAGCATGTTTTTTGAGCGCCCCAAGAACACCGGGGAGCTGTTTTTT. Its protein product is CASMFFERPKNTGELFF.

V is TRBV19 and J is TRBJ2-2; no definite D call. Germline CDR1 reads LNHDA; CDR2 reads SQIVND (reference sequence). V lost 3 bases and J 6 bases, leaving 8 bases between the germline ends. This CDR3 contains 13 residues. The CDR3 region has the DNA TGTGCCAGTAGTATCGGGTTCCCCGGGGAGCTGTTTTTT. Amino acids: CASSIGFPGELFF.

In this sample, this clone turned up once. This chain joins TRBV7-9 and TRBJ1-5; tentatively, D is TRBD1 (5 bases). CDR1 and CDR2 from the germline V gene are SEHNR and FQNEAQ (reference sequence). Deletions cut 5 bases from V and 7 bases from J, with 9 bases between. The CDR3 is 12 amino acids. The CDR3 sequence is CASSPGLQPQHF. CDR3 sequence (DNA): TGTGCCAGCAGCCCGGGACTCCAGCCCCAGCATTTT. The full variable domain, rest sourced from reference TRBV7-9 and TRBJ1-5, is DTGVSQNPRHKITKRGQNVTFRCDPISEHNRLYWYRQTLGQGPEFLTYFQNEAQLEKSRLLSDRFSAERPKGSFSTLEIQRTEQGDSAMYLCASSPGLQPQHFGDGTRLSIL.

The CDR3 reads CASSLTPGERRQHF. DNA for the CDR3: TGCGCCAGCAGCTTGACTCCGGGGGAGAGACGCCAGCATTTT. The chain has TRBV5-1 and TRBJ1-5, with D possibly being TRBD1 (5 bases). Trimming cost V 1 base and J 12 bases, with 17 bases left between them. This CDR3 comprises 14 residues. Germline CDR1 reads SGHRS; CDR2 reads YFSETQ. The full variable domain, with the rest looked up from reference TRBV5-1 and TRBJ1-5, is KAGVTQTPRYLIKTRGQQVTLSCSPISGHRSVSWYQQTPGQGLQFLFEYFSETQRNKGNFPGRFSGRQFSNSRSEMNVSTLELGDSALYLCASSLTPGERRQHFGDGTRLSIL.

This clone came up once. The chain uses TRBV19 and TRBJ1-1, with no clear D. Germline CDR1 is LNHDA and CDR2 is SQIVND (reference sequence). Trimming removed 6 bases from V and 7 bases from J, with 21 bases in between. The CDR3 runs to 15 residues. The CDR3 loop is CASRAADRSLYEAFF. DNA for the CDR3: TGTGCCAGTAGAGCGGCCGACCGGTCGCTTTATGAAGCTTTCTTT.

V usage is TRBV7-9 and J usage is TRBJ2-7; D is ambiguous. V gave up 3 bases and J gave up 2 bases, with 11 bases separating them. The CDR3 is 14 residues long. Germline V gene data show CDR1 as SEHNR and CDR2 as FQNEAQ (reference sequence). The CDR3 coding sequence is TGTGCCAGCAGCTTTATCACCCCTACCTACGAGCAGTACTTC. This translates into CASSFITPTYEQYF.

V and J are TRBV7-8 and TRBJ2-3, with D maybe TRBD2 (6 bases). Germline V CDR1 and CDR2: SGHVS, FQNEAQ. This CDR3 spans 15 amino acids. Trimming removed 7 bases from V and 0 bases from J, with 14 bases in between. As DNA, the CDR3 is TGTGCCAGCATCGCCCCTAGCGCCAGCACAGATACGCAGTATTTT. This codes for CASIAPSASTDTQYF.

The rearrangement uses TRBV13 and TRBJ2-1, with D hard to call. The CDR3 is made up of 15 amino acids. The V and J ends lost 0 bases and 4 bases respectively, with 10 bases between them. Germline V CDR1 and CDR2: PRHDT, FYEKMQ (reference sequence). DNA of the CDR3: TGTGCCAGCAGCTTAGGAGTCACCAGGTACAATGAGCAGTTCTTC. Translation: CASSLGVTRYNEQFF.

This chain connects TRBV19 to TRBJ1-2; TRBD1 might be the D (5 bases). V lost 0 bases and J lost 6, with 20 bases in between. Germline V gene data show CDR1 as LNHDA and CDR2 as SQIVND (reference sequence). The CDR3 has 17 residues. CDR3: CASSIDPSGLIGHGYTF. CDR3 nucleotides: TGTGCCAGTAGTATAGATCCCTCAGGGTTGATCGGGCATGGCTACACCTTC.

The rearrangement joins TRBV19 to TRBJ1-1; TRBD1 matches 8 bases. This CDR3 spans 16 amino acids. CDR1 LNHDA and CDR2 SQIVND come from the germline V gene (reference sequence). The J segment lost 5 bases and the V segment lost 5 bases, leaving 13 bases of the junction unmatched. In nucleotides, the CDR3 is TGTGCCAGTAGTTACGGACAGGGTATATCGGGGACTGAAGCTTTCTTT. It specifies CASSYGQGISGTEAFF.

The gene calls are TRBV19 and TRBJ2-7, with D perhaps matching TRBD1 (6 bases). The CDR3 has 13 residues. Per germline, CDR1 LNHDA and CDR2 SQIVND (reference sequence). Trimming pared 3 bases from V and 4 bases from J, leaving 10 bases between. CDR3 loop: CASSIEGGYEQYF. The CDR3 region has the DNA TGTGCCAGTAGTATTGAAGGGGGTTACGAGCAGTACTTC.

The gene calls are TRBV19 and TRBJ1-1; D remains ambiguous. Trimming cost V 3 bases and J 4 bases, with 9 bases left between them. Germline V CDR1 and CDR2: LNHDA, SQIVND (reference sequence). The CDR3 consists of 13 residues. The CDR3 DNA is TGTGCCAGTAGTATCATAGCGGGCACTGAAGCTTTCTTT. Protein sequence: CASSIIAGTEAFF.

The rearrangement links TRBV19 to TRBJ1-2; 9 bases are a match to TRBD1. Germline V lookup: CDR1 LNHDA, CDR2 SQIVND (reference sequence). J gave up 5 bases and V 0 bases, and 7 bases lay outside the gene matches. The CDR3 is made up of 16 amino acids. The CDR3 is CASSIDRGQGGYGYTF. Written as DNA, the CDR3 is TGTGCCAGTAGTATAGACCGGGGACAGGGAGGTTATGGCTACACCTTC.

This chain links TRBV2 with TRBJ2-3, with TRBD2 as a possible D gene (5 bases). The CDR3 sequence is 13 residues long. CDR1 and CDR2 (germline): SNHLY, FYNNEI. V was cut by 6 bases and J by 2 bases, with 9 bases left in between. The CDR3 is CASRDFDTDTQYF. The CDR3 DNA reads as TGTGCCAGCAGGGACTTTGACACAGATACGCAGTATTTT.